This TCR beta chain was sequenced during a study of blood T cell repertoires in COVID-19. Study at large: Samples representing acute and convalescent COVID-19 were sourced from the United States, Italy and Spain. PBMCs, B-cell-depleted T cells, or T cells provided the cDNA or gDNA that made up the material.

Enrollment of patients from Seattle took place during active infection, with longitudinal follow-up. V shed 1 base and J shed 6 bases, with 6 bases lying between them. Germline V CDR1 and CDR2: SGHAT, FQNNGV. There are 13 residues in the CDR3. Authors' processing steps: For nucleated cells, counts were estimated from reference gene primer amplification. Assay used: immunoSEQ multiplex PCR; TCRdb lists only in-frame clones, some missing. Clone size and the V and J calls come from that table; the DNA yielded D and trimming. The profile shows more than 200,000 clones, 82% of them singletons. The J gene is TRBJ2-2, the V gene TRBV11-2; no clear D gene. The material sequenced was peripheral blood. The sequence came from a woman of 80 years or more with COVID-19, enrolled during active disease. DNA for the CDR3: TGTGCCAGCAGCTTAGGGAGTGCCGGGGAGCTGTTTTTT. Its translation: CASSLGSAGELFF. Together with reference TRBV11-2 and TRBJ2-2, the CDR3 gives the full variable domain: EAGVAQSPRYKIIEKRQSVAFWCNPISGHATLYWYQQILGQGPKLLIQFQNNGVVDDSQLPKDRFSAERLKGVDSTLKIQPAKLEDSAVYLCASSLGSAGELFFGEGSRLTVL.